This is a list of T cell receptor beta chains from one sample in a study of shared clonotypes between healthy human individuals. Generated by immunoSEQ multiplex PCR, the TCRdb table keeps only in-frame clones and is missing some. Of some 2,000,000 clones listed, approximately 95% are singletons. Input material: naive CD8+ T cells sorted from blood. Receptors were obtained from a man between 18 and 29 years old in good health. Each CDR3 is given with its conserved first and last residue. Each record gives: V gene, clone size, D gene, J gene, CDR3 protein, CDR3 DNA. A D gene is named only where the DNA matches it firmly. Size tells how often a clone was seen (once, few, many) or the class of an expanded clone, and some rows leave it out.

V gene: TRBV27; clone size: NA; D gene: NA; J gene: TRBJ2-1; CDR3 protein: CASSLGLFNEQFF; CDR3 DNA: TGTGCCAGCAGTTTAGGACTTTTCAATGAGCAGTTCTTC
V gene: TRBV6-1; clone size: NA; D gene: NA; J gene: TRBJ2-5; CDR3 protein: CASSEGPLEGEYF; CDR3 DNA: TGTGCCAGCAGCGAAGGACCCCTCGAAGGGGAGTACTTC
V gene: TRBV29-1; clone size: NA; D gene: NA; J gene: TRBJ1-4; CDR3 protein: CSVGGMGEKLFF; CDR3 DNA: TGCAGCGTCGGAGGGATGGGCGAAAAACTGTTTTTT
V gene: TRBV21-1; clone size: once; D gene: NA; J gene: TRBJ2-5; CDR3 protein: CASSKDSSVWETQYF; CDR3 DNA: TGTGCCAGCAGCAAAGATTCTAGCGTTTGGGAGACCCAGTACTTC
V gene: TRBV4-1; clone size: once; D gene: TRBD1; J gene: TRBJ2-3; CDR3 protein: CASSQARPGQGTDTQYF; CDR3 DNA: TGCGCCAGCAGCCAAGCGCGGCCGGGACAGGGAACAGATACGCAGTATTTT
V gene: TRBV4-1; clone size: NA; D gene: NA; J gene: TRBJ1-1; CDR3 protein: CASSPPYGGQGTEAFF; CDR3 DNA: TGCGCCAGCAGCCCGCCCTACGGGGGGCAAGGAACTGAAGCTTTCTTT
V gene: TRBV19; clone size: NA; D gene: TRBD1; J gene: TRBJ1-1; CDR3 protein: CASSVGQGGTEAFF; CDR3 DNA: TGTGCCAGTAGTGTGGGACAGGGGGGCACTGAAGCTTTCTTT
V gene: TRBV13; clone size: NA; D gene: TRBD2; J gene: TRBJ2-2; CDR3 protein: CASSFTSVNTGELFF; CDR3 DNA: TGTGCCAGCAGCTTCACTAGCGTTAACACCGGGGAGCTGTTTTTT
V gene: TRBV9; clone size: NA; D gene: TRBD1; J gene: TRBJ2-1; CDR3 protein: CASSDQTGGLDEQFF; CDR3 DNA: TGTGCCAGCAGCGATCAGACAGGGGGCCTGGATGAGCAGTTCTTC
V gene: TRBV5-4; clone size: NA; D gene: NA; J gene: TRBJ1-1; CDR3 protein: CASSLGPEGAEAFF; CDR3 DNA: TGTGCCAGCAGCTTGGGACCGGAGGGGGCTGAAGCTTTCTTT
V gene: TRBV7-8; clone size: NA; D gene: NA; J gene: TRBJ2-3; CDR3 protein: CASSLGGPVVTDTQYF; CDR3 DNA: TGTGCCAGCAGCTTAGGGGGTCCGGTCGTCACAGATACGCAGTATTTT
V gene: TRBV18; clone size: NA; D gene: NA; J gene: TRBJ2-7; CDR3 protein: CASSKPGYSYEQYF; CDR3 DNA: TGTGCCAGCTCAAAGCCGGGATACTCCTACGAGCAGTACTTC
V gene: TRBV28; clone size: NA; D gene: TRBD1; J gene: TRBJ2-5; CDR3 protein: CASSSGTGEETQYF; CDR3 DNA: TGTGCCAGCAGTTCCGGGACAGGGGAGGAGACCCAGTACTTC
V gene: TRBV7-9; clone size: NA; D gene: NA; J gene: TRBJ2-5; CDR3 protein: CASSTQGQETQYF; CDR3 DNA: TGTGCCAGCAGCACCCAGGGACAAGAGACCCAGTACTTC
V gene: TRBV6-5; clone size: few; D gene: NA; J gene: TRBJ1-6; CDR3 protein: CASSPRAKNSPLHF; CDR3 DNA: TGTGCCAGCAGTCCCCGGGCTAAGAATTCACCCCTCCACTTT
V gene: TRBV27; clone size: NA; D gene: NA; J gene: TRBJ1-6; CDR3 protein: CASSPDWSSYNSPLHF; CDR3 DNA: TGTGCCAGCAGTCCAGACTGGAGCTCCTATAATTCACCCCTCCACTTT
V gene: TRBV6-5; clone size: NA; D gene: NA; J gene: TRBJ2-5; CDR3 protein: CASSPGGQETQYF; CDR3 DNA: TGTGCCAGCAGTCCCGGAGGCCAAGAGACCCAGTACTTC
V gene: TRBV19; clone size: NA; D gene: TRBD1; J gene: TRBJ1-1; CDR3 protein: CASSKSGGTEAFF; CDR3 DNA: TGTGCCAGTAGTAAATCAGGGGGCACTGAAGCTTTCTTT
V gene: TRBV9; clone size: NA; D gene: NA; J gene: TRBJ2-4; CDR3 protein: CASSPAGVLRAKNIQYF; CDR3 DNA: TGTGCCAGCAGCCCCGCAGGTGTTTTGAGGGCCAAAAACATTCAGTACTTC
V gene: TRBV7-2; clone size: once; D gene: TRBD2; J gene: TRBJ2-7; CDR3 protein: CASSPGLANSYEQYF; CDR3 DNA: TGTGCCAGCAGCCCCGGACTAGCGAACTCCTACGAGCAGTACTTC
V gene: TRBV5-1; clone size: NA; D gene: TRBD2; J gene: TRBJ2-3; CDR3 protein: CASSLEVAGAEPQYF; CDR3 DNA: TGCGCCAGCAGCTTGGAGGTGGCGGGAGCCGAGCCCCAGTATTTT
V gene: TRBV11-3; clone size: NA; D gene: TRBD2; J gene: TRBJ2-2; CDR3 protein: CASSLGPISGGTGELFF; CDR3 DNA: TGTGCCAGCAGCTTAGGGCCTATTAGCGGGGGCACCGGGGAGCTGTTTTTT
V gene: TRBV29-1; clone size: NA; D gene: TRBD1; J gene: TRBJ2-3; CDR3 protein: CSVDFGRGSLRVPGDTQYF; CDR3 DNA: TGCAGCGTTGATTTCGGCAGGGGGTCCCTTAGGGTCCCTGGGGATACGCAGTATTTT
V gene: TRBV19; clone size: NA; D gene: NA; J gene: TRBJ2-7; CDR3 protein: CASSISMFYEQYF; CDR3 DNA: TGTGCCAGTAGTATATCCATGTTCTACGAGCAGTACTTC
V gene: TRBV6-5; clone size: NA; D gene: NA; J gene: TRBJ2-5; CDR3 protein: CASRGDQETQYF; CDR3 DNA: TGTGCCAGTAGGGGTGACCAAGAGACCCAGTACTTC
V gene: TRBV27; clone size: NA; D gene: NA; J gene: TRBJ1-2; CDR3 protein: CASSLLGGTNYGYTF; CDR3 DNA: TGTGCCAGCAGTTTATTGGGTGGGACAAACTATGGCTACACCTTC
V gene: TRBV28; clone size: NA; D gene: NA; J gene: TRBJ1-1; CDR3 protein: CASSLGGTTEAFF; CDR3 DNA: TGTGCCAGCAGTTTAGGAGGGACAACTGAAGCTTTCTTT
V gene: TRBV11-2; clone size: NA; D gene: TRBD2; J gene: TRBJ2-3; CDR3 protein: CASTLRLAVYDTQYF; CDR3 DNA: TGTGCCAGCACCCTCCGACTAGCAGTCTACGATACGCAGTATTTT
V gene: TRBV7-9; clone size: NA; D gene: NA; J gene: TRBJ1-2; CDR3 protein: CASSYRANGYTF; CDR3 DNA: TGTGCCAGCAGCTACCGGGCAAATGGCTACACCTTC
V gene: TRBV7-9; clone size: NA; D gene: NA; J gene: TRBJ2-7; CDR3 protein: CASSFTSEQYF; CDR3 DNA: TGTGCCAGCAGCTTCACATCCGAGCAGTACTTC
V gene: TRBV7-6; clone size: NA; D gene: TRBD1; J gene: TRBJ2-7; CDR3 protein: CASSRETGSYEQYF; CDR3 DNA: TGTGCCAGCAGCCGTGAGACAGGGTCCTACGAGCAGTACTTC
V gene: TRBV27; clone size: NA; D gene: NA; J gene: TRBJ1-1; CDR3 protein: CASRIGWANTEAFF; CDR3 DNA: TGTGCCAGCAGGATCGGGTGGGCGAACACTGAAGCTTTCTTT
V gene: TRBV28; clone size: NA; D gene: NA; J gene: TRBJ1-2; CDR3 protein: CASTISGTGDYGYTF; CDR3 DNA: TGTGCCAGCACCATTTCAGGCACCGGGGACTATGGCTACACCTTC
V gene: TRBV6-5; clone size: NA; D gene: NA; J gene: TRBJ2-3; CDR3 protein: CASSLGGTDTQYF; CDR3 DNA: TGTGCCAGCAGTTTGGGGGGCACAGATACGCAGTATTTT
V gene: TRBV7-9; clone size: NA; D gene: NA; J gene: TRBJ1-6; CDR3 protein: CASSLEGVYNSPLHF; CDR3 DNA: TGTGCCAGCAGCTTAGAGGGGGTCTATAATTCACCCCTCCACTTT
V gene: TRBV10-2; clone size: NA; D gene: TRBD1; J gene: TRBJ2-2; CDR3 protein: CASSVDRVSNTGELFF; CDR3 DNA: TGCGCCAGCAGTGTAGACAGGGTATCGAACACCGGGGAGCTGTTTTTT
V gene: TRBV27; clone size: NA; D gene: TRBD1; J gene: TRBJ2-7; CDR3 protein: CASSHLGQGYEQYF; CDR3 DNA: TGTGCCAGCAGTCACTTGGGACAGGGCTACGAGCAGTACTTC
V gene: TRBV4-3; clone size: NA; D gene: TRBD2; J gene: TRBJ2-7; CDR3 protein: CASSQERLAGPYEQYF; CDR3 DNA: TGCGCCAGCAGCCAAGAAAGACTAGCGGGACCCTACGAGCAGTACTTC
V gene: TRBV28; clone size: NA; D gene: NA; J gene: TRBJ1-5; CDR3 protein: CASSTPLDREDSNQPQHF; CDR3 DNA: TGTGCCAGCAGTACTCCCTTAGACCGGGAGGATAGCAATCAGCCCCAGCATTTT
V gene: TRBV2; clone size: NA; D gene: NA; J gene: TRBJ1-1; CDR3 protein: CASSAPPGWAEAFF; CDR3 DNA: TGTGCCAGCAGTGCTCCACCAGGGTGGGCTGAAGCTTTCTTT
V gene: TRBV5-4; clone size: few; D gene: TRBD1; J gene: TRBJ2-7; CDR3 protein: CASSLGDSSYEQYF; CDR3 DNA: TGTGCCAGCAGCTTGGGGGACAGTTCCTACGAGCAGTACTTC
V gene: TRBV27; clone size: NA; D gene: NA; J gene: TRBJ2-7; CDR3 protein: CASSSLPGSYEQYF; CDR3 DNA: TGTGCCAGCAGTTCCCTCCCAGGTTCCTACGAGCAGTACTTC
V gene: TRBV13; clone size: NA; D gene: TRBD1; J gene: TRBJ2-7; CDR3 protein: CASSPGTGTYEQYF; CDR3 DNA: TGTGCCAGCAGCCCCGGGACAGGGACCTACGAGCAGTACTTC
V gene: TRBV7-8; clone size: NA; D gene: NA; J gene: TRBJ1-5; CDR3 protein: CASSPLGSGDNQPQHF; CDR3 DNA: TGTGCCAGCAGTCCTCTCGGCTCAGGCGACAATCAGCCCCAGCATTTT
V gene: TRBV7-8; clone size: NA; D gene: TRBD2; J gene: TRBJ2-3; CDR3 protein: CASSLGTTSTDTQYF; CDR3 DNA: TGTGCCAGCAGCCTTGGGACTACTAGCACAGATACGCAGTATTTT
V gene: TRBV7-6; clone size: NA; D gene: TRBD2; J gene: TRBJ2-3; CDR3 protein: CASSFLADMISDTQYF; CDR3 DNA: TGTGCCAGCAGCTTTCTAGCGGACATGATTTCAGATACGCAGTATTTT
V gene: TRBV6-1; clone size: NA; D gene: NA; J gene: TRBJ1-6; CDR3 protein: CASSERSYNSPLHF; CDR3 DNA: TGTGCCAGCAGTGAGCGTTCCTATAATTCACCCCTCCACTTT
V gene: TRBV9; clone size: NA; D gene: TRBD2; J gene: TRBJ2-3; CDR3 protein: CASSPPLAGTDTQYF; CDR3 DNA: TGTGCCAGCAGCCCTCCTCTAGCGGGCACAGATACGCAGTATTTT
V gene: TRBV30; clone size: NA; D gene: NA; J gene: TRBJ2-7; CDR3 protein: CASIQGSLNEQYF; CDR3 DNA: TGTGCCTCGATACAGGGCTCCCTCAACGAGCAGTACTTC
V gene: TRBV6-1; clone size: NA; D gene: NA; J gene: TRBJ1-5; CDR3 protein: CASSELGVDSNQPQHF; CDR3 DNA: TGTGCCAGCAGTGAATTAGGTGTTGATAGCAATCAGCCCCAGCATTTT
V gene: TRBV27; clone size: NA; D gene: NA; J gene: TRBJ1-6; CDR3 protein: CASSLSVNSPLHF; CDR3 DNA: TGTGCCAGCAGTTTATCCGTGAATTCACCCCTCCACTTT
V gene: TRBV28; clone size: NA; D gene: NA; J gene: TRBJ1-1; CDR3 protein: CASSLLQGWKGEAFF; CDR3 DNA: TGTGCCAGCAGTTTATTGCAGGGATGGAAGGGTGAAGCTTTCTTT
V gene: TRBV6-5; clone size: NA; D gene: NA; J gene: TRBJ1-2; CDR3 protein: CASSYGIGIAYTF; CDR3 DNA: TGTGCCAGCAGTTACGGAATCGGGATTGCCTACACCTTC